Each of the 12 T cell receptor beta chains below was sequenced from the same sample in a study of PD-1 blockade in classical Hodgkin lymphoma. With no exception, relapse followed autologous stem cell transplantation in all patients, and brentuximab vedotin exposure varied. Assay used: immunoSEQ multiplex PCR; TCRdb lists only in-frame clones, some missing. The sample holds more than 45,000 clones, approximately 70% seen once. Specimen: peripheral blood mononuclear cells (PBMCs), collected at baseline. All receptors come from a human donor with classical Hodgkin lymphoma.

The chain recombines TRBV18 with TRBJ1-2; D unresolved. V was pared by 2 bases and J by 6 bases, with 4 bases between. Germline V lookup: CDR1 KGHSH, CDR2 LQKENI. The CDR3 consists of 11 residues. The CDR3 DNA follows: TGTGCCAGCTCACCAGGAGATGGCTACACCTTC. Amino acid sequence: CASSPGDGYTF.

The chain couples TRBV7-6 to TRBJ1-5; possible D gene TRBD1, 5 bases. V was clipped by 5 bases and J by 1 base, with 12 bases between them. The CDR3 extends over 15 amino acids. Germline V gene lookup returns CDR1 SGHVS and CDR2 FNYEAQ. The CDR3 bases are TGTGCCAGCAGCCCAGGGACCGCCAGCAATCAGCCCCAGCATTTT. Its protein product is CASSPGTASNQPQHF.

This chain links TRBV7-9 with TRBJ2-2; possibly TRBD1 for D (6 bases). The CDR3 contains 17 residues. Looked up from germline, CDR1 is SEHNR and CDR2 is FQNEAQ (reference sequence). Trimming removed 0 bases from V and 5 bases from J, with 16 bases in between. CDR3 DNA sequence: TGTGCCAGCAGCTTAGCAGGACGGCAGGGGAAAACCGGGGAGCTGTTTTTT. Amino acids: CASSLAGRQGKTGELFF.

This clone was observed once. The V call is TRBV9, the J call TRBJ1-4; D possibly corresponds to TRBD1 (6 bases). The germline gives CDR1 SGDLS, CDR2 YYNGEE. The V and J ends lost 3 bases and 7 bases respectively, with 13 bases between them. The CDR3 covers 14 residues. Here the CDR3 reads CASSDQGGGEKLFF. The CDR3, as DNA: TGTGCCAGCAGCGATCAGGGAGGGGGTGAAAAACTGTTTTTT.

Comments on this clone: An end of the junction does not agree with germline; a read error may underlie this. The V call is TRBV19, the J call TRBJ2-3; 10 bases are shared with TRBD1. CDR3 length: 13 amino acids. The germline V gene has CDR1 LNHDA and CDR2 SQIVND (reference sequence). CDR3 amino acids: CASSPRDRGGTLF. The CDR3, as DNA: TGTGCCAGTAGTCCTCGGGACAGGGGAGGTACCCTTTTT.

The sample holds a few counts of this clone. The V and J genes are TRBV18 and TRBJ2-5; 10 positions match TRBD2. V shed 3 bases and J 5 bases; nucleotides not matched to a gene: 3. Per germline, CDR1 KGHSH and CDR2 LQKENI. The CDR3 covers 14 residues. The DNA for the CDR3 is TGTGCCAGCTCACCGGGACTAGCGAGCGAGACCCAGTACTTC. Its protein is CASSPGLASETQYF.

This clone has a count of ten or more. The identical CDR3 is also encoded by other nucleotide sequences in the sample. This chain links TRBV27 with TRBJ2-1, with 8 bases that match TRBD1. CDR1 and CDR2 (germline): MNHEY, SMNVEV (reference sequence). After removal of 0 bases from V and 9 bases from J, the junction contained 4 bases not matched to a gene. CDR3 length: 14 residues. In nucleotides, the CDR3 is TGTGCCAGCAGTTTATCAACAGGGGGAGGTGAGCAGTTCTTC. Translation gives CASSLSTGGGEQFF.

This clone turned up a few times. This chain uses TRBV7-9 with TRBJ2-7; D may be TRBD2 (6 bases). The germline V and J ends were trimmed by 4 bases and 3 bases, with 13 bases remaining between them. Germline V gene data show CDR1 as SEHNR and CDR2 as FQNEAQ (reference sequence). The CDR3 covers 14 residues. DNA of the CDR3: TGTGCCAGCAGCTGGAGGGGCATTATCTACGAGCAGTACTTC. Amino acid sequence: CASSWRGIIYEQYF.

The chain joins TRBV20-1 to TRBJ1-1; tentative D call: TRBD1 (5 bases). Trimming pared 7 bases from V and 10 bases from J, leaving 16 bases between. Germline V lookup: CDR1 DFQATT, CDR2 SNEGSKA (reference sequence). The CDR3 consists of 11 residues. In DNA form, the CDR3 reads TGCAGTGTTATGCGACCCGGGGGAGCTTTCTTT. Its protein product is CSVMRPGGAFF.

The chain combines TRBV11-3 with TRBJ2-2; 13 bases fit TRBD2. V shed 7 bases, J shed 8 bases, and the junction held 7 bases outside the gene matches. From germline, CDR1 is SGHNT and CDR2 YENEEA. CDR3 length: 15 residues. The CDR3 here is CASIPPGLAGGELFF. The CDR3 DNA follows: TGTGCCAGCATCCCCCCGGGACTAGCGGGAGGGGAGCTGTTTTTT.

CDR3 in amino acids: CSVDPAEQGAPYGYTF. The CDR3 coding sequence is TGCAGCGTTGACCCCGCAGAACAGGGGGCTCCCTATGGCTACACCTTC. This chain connects TRBV29-1 to TRBJ1-2; TRBD1 agrees at 9 bases. The CDR3 is 16 residues long. Germline lookup yields CDR1 SQVTM and CDR2 ANQGSEA. V trimming: 3 bases; J trimming: 4 bases; junction bases outside the gene matches: 12.

V gene TRBV4-1 combines with J gene TRBJ2-5; the match to TRBD2 covers 7 bases. The trim removed 0 bases at V and 4 bases at J, leaving 5 bases unmatched. Germline-derived CDR1 and CDR2 are MGHRA and YSYEKL. CDR3 size: 15 residues. The CDR3 DNA is TGCGCCAGCAGCCAAGATCAAGCGGGGACAGAGACCCAGTACTTC. This translates into CASSQDQAGTETQYF.